This TCR beta chain was profiled in a study of post-analysis software for immune sequencing data. As for this clonotype: Antigen unknown.

cDNA libraries for TCR beta contained unique molecular identifiers. The authors obtained some 500,000 cDNA molecules from around 0.96 to 9.9 million T cells. TCRdb passed the PCR reads through MiXCR, listing each CDR3 protein once. The table records about 770,000 distinct CDR3 sequences, approximately 44% of them present only once. Study-level points and caveats: In patients, TRBV5-6, TRBV5-1 and TRBV20-1 belonged to four or five TRBV segments found more frequently than in controls.

The CDR3 totals 15 residues. The germline V gene has CDR1 SGDLS and CDR2 YYNGEE. J gave up 7 bases and V 2 bases, and 6 bases lay outside the gene matches. The chain uses TRBV9 and TRBJ2-1, with 10 bases identical to TRBD2. The origin of this receptor is a girl aged 5 to 17 with multiple sclerosis. Sequencing was carried out using blood. The CDR3 region has the DNA TGTGCCAGCAGCGTTAGCGGGAGGTTAACTAATGAGCAGTTCTTC. Its protein is CASSVSGRLTNEQFF.